This T cell receptor (beta chain) was profiled in a study of blood T cells in healthy people across ages. Study-wide results and limits: The study regarded diversity estimates from one million T cells as underestimates. Both higher diversity and more naive CD4+ cells marked long-lived donors when set against aged donors. A strong correlation was found between TCR beta diversity and the percentage of naive T cells.

Only a few counts were recorded for this clonotype. Its antigen remains unknown. The CDR3 spans 15 residues. Germline V gene sequence: CDR1 SEHNR, CDR2 FQNEAQ (reference sequence). Trimming took off 1 base at V and 5 bases at J, with 12 bases between the two ends. A J-beta primer mix and a sample-barcoded 5' primer were used in a second PCR of about 7 to 12 cycles. TCRdb re-derived calls from the 5' RACE reads in MiXCR, one entry per CDR3 protein. The table lists about 510,000 distinct CDR3 sequences, 25% to 35% of them singletons. Total RNA extraction produced at least 6 micrograms (per sample) for the study. The same specimen was also included in a second study, on T cells of mothers and their children.

This receptor was obtained from a boy between 2 and 10 years old in good health. V gene TRBV7-9 combines with J gene TRBJ2-1, with a tentative D call TRBD2 (6 bases). Sequencing was performed on blood. This chain's CDR3 is CASSLEWEVHNEQFF. Here the CDR3 DNA reads TGTGCCAGCAGCTTAGAGTGGGAGGTCCACAATGAGCAGTTCTTC.